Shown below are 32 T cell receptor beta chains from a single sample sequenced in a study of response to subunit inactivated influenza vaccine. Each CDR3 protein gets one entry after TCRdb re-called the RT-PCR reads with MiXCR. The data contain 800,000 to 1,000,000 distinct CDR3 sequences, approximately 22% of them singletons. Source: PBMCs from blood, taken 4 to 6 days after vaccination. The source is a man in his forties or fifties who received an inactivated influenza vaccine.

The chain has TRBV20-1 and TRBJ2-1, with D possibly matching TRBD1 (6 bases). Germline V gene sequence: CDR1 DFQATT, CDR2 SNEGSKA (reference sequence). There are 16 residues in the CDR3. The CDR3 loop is CSSRGLGAGSYNEQFF. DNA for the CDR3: TGCAGCTCCAGGGGCCTGGGGGCGGGCTCCTACAATGAGCAGTTCTTC.

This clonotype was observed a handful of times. The CDR3 spells CATSGTGTSFDEQFF. The CDR3 nucleotides read TGTGCCACCAGTGGGACCGGGACTAGCTTCGATGAGCAGTTCTTC. This rearrangement joins TRBV24-1 to TRBJ2-1, with TRBD2 matching over 9 bases. The J segment lost 8 bases and the V segment lost 5 bases, leaving 9 bases of the junction unmatched. Per the germline V gene, CDR1 is KGHDR and CDR2 is SFDVKD. The CDR3 is made up of 15 amino acids.

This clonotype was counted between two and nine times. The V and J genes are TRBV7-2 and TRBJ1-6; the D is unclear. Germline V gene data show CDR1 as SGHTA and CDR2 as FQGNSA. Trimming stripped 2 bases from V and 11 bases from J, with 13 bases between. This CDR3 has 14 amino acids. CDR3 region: CASSLTSIRPPLHF. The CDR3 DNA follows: TGTGCCAGCAGCTTAACATCTATACGTCCACCCCTCCACTTT.

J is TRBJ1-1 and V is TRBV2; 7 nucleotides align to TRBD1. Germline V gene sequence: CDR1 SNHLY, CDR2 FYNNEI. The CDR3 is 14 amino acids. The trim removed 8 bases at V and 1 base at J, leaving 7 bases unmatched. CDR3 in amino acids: CASASGTANTEAFF. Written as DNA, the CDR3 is TGTGCCAGCGCTTCCGGGACAGCGAACACTGAAGCTTTCTTT.

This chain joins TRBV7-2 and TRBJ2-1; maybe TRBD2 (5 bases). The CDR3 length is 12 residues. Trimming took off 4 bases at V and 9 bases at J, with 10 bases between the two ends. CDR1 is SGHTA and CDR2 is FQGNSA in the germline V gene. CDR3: CASSSGLFEQFF. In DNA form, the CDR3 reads TGTGCCAGCAGCTCTGGACTTTTTGAGCAGTTCTTC.

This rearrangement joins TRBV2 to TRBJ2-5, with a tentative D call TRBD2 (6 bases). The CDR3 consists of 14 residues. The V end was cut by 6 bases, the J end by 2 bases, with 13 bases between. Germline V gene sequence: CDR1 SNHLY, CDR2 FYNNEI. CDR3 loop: CASRDGGPQETQYF. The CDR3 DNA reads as TGTGCCAGCAGAGACGGGGGACCACAAGAGACCCAGTACTTC. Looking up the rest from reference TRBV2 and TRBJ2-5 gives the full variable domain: EPEVTQTPSHQVTQMGQEVILRCVPISNHLYFYWYRQILGQKVEFLVSFYNNEISEKSEIFDDQFSVERPDGSNFTLKIRSTKLEDSAMYFCASRDGGPQETQYFGPGTRLLVL.

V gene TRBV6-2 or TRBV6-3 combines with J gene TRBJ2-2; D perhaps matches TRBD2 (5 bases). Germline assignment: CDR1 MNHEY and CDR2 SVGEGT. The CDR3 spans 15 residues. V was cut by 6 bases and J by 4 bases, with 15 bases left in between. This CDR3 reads CASSYVTTPTGELFF. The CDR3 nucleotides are TGTGCCAGCAGCTATGTGACTACACCCACCGGGGAGCTGTTTTTT.

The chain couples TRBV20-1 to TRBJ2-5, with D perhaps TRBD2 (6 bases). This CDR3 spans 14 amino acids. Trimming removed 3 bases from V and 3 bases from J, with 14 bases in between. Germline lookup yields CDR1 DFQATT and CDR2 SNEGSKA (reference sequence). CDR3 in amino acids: CSARWRLAKETQYF. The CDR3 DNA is TGCAGTGCTAGGTGGCGGCTAGCGAAAGAGACCCAGTACTTC.

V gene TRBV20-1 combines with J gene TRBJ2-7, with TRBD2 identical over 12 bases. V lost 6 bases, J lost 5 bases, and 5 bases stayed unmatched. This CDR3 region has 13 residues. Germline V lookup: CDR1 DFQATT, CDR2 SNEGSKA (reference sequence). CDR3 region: CSAATSGRHEQYF. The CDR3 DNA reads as TGCAGTGCAGCGACTAGCGGGAGACACGAGCAGTACTTC.

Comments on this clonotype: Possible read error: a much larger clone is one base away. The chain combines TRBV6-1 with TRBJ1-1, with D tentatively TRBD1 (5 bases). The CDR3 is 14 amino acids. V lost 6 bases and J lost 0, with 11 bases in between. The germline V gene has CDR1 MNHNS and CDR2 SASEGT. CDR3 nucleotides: TGTGCCAGCAGCTGGGGACTGATGAACACTGAAGCTTTCTTT. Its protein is CASSWGLMNTEAFF.

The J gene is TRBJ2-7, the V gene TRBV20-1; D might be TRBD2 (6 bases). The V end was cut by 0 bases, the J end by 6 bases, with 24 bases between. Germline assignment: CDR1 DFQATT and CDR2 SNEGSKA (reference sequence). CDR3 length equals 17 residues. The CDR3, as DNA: TGCAGTGCTAGAGATCAGTGGTTGGGACTCCTCCTATCCGAGCAGTACTTC. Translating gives CSARDQWLGLLLSEQYF.

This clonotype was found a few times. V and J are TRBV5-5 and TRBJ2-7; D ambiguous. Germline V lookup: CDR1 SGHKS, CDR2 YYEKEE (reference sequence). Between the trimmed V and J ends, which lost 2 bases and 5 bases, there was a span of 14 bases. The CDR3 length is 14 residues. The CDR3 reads CASSFWSSGHEQYF. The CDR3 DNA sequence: TGTGCCAGCAGCTTTTGGTCATCTGGGCACGAGCAGTACTTC.

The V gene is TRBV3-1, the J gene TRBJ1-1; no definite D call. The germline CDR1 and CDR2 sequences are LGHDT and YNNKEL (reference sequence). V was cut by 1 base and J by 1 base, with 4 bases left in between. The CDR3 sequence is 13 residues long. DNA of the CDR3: TGTGCCAGCAGCCAAGTTGCGAACACTGAAGCTTTCTTT. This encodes CASSQVANTEAFF.

The CDR3 nucleotides are TGTGCCAGCAGCCAAGTATTCCCAATGGGGCATTTGAACACCGGGGAGCTGTTTTTT. It translates to CASSQVFPMGHLNTGELFF. The rearrangement joins TRBV4-2 to TRBJ2-2; D is possibly TRBD1 (5 bases). This CDR3 region has 19 residues. V shed 1 base and J shed 1 base, with 19 bases lying between them. CDR1 LGHNA and CDR2 YNFKEQ come from the germline V gene.

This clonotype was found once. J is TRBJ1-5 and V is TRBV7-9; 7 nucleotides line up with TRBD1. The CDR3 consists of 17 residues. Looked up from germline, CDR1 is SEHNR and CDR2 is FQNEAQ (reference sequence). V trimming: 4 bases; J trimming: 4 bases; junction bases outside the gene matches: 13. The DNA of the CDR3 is TGTGCCAGCAGCTCTATGGATAACGACAGGGCAAATCAGCCCCAGCATTTT. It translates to CASSSMDNDRANQPQHF.

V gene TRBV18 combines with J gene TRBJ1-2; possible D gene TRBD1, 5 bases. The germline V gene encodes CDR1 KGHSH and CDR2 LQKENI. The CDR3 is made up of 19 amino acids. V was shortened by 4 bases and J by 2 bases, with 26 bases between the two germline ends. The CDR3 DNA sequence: TGTGCCAGCTCACGCTCAGGGAGCGGTATCGGAAGTGGGAACTATGGCTACACCTTC. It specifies CASSRSGSGIGSGNYGYTF.

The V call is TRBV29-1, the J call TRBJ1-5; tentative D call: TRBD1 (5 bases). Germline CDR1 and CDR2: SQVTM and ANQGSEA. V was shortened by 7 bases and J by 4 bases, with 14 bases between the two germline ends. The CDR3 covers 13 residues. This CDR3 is CSAAQGRNQPQHF. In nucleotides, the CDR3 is TGCAGCGCGGCGCAGGGACGGAATCAGCCCCAGCATTTT.

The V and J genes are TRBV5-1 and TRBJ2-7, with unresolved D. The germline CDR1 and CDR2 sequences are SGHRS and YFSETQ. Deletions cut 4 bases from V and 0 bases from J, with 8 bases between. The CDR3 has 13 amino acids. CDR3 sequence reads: CASSTAISYEQYF. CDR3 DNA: TGCGCCAGCAGCACGGCGATCTCCTACGAGCAGTACTTC.

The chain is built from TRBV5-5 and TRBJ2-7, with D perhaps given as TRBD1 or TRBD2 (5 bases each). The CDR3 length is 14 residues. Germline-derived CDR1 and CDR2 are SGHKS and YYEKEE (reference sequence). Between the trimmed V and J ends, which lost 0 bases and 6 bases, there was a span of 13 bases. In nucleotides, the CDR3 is TGTGCCAGCAGCTTGGGGGGGAACCTACCCGAGCAGTACTTC. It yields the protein CASSLGGNLPEQYF. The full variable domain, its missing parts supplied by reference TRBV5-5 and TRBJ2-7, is DAGVTQSPTHLIKTRGQQVTLRCSPISGHKSVSWYQQVLGQGPQFIFQYYEKEERGRGNFPDRFSARQFPNYSSELNVNALLLGDSALYLCASSLGGNLPEQYFGPGTRLTVT.

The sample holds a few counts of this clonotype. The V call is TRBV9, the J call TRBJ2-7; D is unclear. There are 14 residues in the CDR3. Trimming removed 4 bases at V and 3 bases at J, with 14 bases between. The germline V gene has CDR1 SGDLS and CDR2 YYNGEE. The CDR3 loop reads CASSPQTDFYEQYF. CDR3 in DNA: TGTGCCAGCAGCCCACAAACAGATTTCTACGAGCAGTACTTC.

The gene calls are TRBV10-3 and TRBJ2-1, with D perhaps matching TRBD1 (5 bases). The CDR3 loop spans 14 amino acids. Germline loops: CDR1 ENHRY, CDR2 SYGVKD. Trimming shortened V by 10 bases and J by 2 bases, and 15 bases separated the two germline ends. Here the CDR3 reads CATKFRVTYNEQFF. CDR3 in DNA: TGTGCCACAAAATTCAGGGTAACCTACAATGAGCAGTTCTTC.

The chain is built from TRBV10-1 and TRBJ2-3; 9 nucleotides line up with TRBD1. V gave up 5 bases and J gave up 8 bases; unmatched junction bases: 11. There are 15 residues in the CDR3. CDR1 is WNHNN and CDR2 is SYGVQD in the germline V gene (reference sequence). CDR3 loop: CASSPSDRGQGTQYF. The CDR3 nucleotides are TGCGCCAGCAGTCCTTCGGACAGGGGACAGGGTACGCAGTATTTT.

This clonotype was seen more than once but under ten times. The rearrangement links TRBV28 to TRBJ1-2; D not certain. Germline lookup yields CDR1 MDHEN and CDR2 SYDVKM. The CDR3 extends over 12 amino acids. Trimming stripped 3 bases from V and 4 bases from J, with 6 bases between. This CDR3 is CASSFEPYGYTF. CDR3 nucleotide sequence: TGTGCCAGCAGTTTTGAGCCCTATGGCTACACCTTC.

This chain's CDR3 is CASSLSSSETSYNEQFF. The CDR3 region has the DNA TGTGCCAGCAGCTTAAGTTCCAGCGAGACCTCCTACAATGAGCAGTTCTTC. This chain joins TRBV7-2 and TRBJ2-1; D gene ambiguous. Per germline, CDR1 SGHTA and CDR2 FQGNSA. The CDR3 has 17 residues. Trimming removed 2 bases from V and 0 bases from J, with 14 bases in between. Using reference TRBV7-2 and TRBJ2-1 for the parts outside the CDR3, the full variable domain is GAGVSQSPSNKVTEKGKDVELRCDPISGHTALYWYRQSLGQGLEFLIYFQGNSAPDKSGLPSDRFSAERTGGSVSTLTIQRTQQEDSAVYLCASSLSSSETSYNEQFFGPGTRLTVL.

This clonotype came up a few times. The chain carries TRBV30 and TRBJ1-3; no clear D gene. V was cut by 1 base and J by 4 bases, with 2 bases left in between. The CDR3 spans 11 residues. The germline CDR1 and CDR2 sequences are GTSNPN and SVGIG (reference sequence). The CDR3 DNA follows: TGTGCCTGGAGTGGGGGAAACACCATATATTTT. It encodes CAWSGGNTIYF.

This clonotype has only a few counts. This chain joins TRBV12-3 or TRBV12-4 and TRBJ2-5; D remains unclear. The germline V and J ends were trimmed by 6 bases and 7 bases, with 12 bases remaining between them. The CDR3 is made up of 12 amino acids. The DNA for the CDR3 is TGTGCCAGCAGCCCGACCCTAGGGACCCAGTACTTC. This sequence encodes CASSPTLGTQYF.

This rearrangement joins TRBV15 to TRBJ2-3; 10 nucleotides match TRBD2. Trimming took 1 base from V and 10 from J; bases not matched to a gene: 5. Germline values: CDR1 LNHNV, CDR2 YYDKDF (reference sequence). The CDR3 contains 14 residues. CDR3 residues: CATSRGQRGGSQYF. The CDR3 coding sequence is TGTGCCACCAGCAGAGGTCAGCGGGGGGGGTCGCAGTATTTT.

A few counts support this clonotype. CDR3 DNA: TGTGCCAGCACCAAGGACAGGGGGAGAGGCGAGCAGTACTTC. Protein sequence: CASTKDRGRGEQYF. The chain carries TRBV28 and TRBJ2-7; the match to TRBD1 covers 10 bases. The V gene's germline CDR1 is MDHEN and CDR2 SYDVKM. This CDR3 contains 14 residues. Trimming cost V 7 bases and J 6 bases; bases outside gene matches: 9.

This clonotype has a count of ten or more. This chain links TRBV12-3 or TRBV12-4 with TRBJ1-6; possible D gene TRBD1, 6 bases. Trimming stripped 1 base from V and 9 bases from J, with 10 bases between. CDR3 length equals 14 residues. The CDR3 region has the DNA TGTGCCAGCAGTTTAGTGGGGGGCACTTCACCCCTCCACTTT. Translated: CASSLVGGTSPLHF.

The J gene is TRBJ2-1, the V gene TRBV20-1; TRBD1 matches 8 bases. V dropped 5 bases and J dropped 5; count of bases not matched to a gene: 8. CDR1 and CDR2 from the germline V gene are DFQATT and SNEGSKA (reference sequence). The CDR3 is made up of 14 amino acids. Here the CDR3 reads CSARDRLGHNEQFF. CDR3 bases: TGCAGTGCTCGGGACAGGCTTGGCCACAATGAGCAGTTCTTC.

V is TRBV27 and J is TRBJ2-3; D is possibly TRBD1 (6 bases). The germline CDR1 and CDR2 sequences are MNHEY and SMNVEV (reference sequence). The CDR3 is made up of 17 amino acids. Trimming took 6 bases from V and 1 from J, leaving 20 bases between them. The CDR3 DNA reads TGTGCCAGCAGAGAATTACAGAGGGGGAGTCGCACAGATACGCAGTATTTT. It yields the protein CASRELQRGSRTDTQYF.

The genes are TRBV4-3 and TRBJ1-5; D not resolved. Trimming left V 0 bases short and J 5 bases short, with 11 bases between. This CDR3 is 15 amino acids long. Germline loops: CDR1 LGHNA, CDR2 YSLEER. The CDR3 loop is CASSQDLVIHQPQHF. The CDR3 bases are TGCGCCAGCAGCCAAGATTTGGTAATTCATCAGCCCCAGCATTTT.